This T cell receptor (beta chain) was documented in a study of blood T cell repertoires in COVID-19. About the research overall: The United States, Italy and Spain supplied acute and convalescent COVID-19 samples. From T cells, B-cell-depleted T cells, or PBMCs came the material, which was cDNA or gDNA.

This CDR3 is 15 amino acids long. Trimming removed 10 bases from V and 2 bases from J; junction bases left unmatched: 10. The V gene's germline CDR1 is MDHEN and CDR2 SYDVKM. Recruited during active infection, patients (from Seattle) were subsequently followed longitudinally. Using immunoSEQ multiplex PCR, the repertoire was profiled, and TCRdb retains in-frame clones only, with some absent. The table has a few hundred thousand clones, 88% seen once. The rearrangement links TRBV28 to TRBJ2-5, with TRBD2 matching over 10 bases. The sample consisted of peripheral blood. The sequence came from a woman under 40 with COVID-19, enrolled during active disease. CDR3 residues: CATRVPGLAQETQYF. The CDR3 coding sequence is TGTGCCACCCGGGTGCCGGGACTAGCGCAAGAGACCCAGTACTTC. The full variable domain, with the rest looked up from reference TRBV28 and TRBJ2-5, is DVKVTQSSRYLVKRTGEKVFLECVQDMDHENMFWYRQDPGLGLRLIYFSYDVKMKEKGDIPEGYSVSREKKERFSLILESASTNQTSMYLCATRVPGLAQETQYFGPGTRLLVL.